What follows are 28 T cell receptor beta chains derived from one specimen sequenced in a study of T cells in Graves' hyperthyroidism and ophthalmopathy. Regions amplified from RNA transcripts were the TCR beta CDR3 regions. The study used the HTBI primer set for a first-round RT-PCR of the TCR CDR3. TCRdb redid the calling of the multiplex PCR reads with MiXCR, one entry per CDR3 protein. The sample holds hundreds of thousands of distinct CDR3 sequences, 35% to 55% seen once. Sequenced material: peripheral blood or thyroid tissue (not recorded which). The origin of the receptors is a woman aged 18-29 years with Graves' hyperthyroidism.

J is TRBJ1-3 and V is TRBV20-1; D not resolved. Trimming removed 0 bases at V and 0 bases at J, with 6 bases between. Germline V gene data show CDR1 as DFQATT and CDR2 as SNEGSKA (reference sequence). The CDR3 loop spans 14 amino acids. DNA of the CDR3: TGCAGTGCTAGAGATGAGCGCTCTGGAAACACCATATATTTT. Its translation: CSARDERSGNTIYF.

The V call is TRBV7-2, the J call TRBJ1-6, with D unresolved. Trimming cost V 4 bases and J 10 bases, with 23 bases left between them. CDR1 and CDR2 (germline): SGHTA, FQGNSA. This CDR3 has 17 amino acids. The CDR3 loop is CASSSTSGREGGSPLHF. The CDR3 region has the DNA TGTGCCAGCAGCTCGACTAGCGGGAGAGAGGGAGGATCACCCCTCCACTTT.

V gene TRBV7-9 combines with J gene TRBJ2-2, with 11 bases identical to TRBD2. The trim removed 3 bases at V and 1 base at J, leaving 4 bases unmatched. The V gene's germline CDR1 is SEHNR and CDR2 FQNEAQ (reference sequence). The CDR3 contains 17 residues. CDR3 nucleotide sequence: TGTGCCAGCAGCTTGGGGGGACTAGCGGTGAACACCGGGGAGCTGTTTTTT. Translation: CASSLGGLAVNTGELFF. Full variable domain (remainder filled in from reference TRBV7-9 and TRBJ2-2): DTGVSQNPRHKITKRGQNVTFRCDPISEHNRLYWYRQTLGQGPEFLTYFQNEAQLEKSRLLSDRFSAERPKGSFSTLEIQRTEQGDSAMYLCASSLGGLAVNTGELFFGEGSRLTVL.

This chain connects TRBV7-9 to TRBJ2-6; D uncertain. Germline V gene lookup returns CDR1 SEHNR and CDR2 FQNEAQ (reference sequence). V was trimmed by 7 bases and J by 5 bases, leaving 9 bases between them. The CDR3 consists of 13 residues. Here the CDR3 DNA reads TGTGCCAGCACGGAAAGCAGGGCCAACGTCCTGACTTTC. Amino acid sequence: CASTESRANVLTF.

The CDR3 nucleotides are TGCAGCGTTAGGGCAGGGAGCGAGCAGTACTTC. Amino acid sequence: CSVRAGSEQYF. This sequence joins TRBV29-1 and TRBJ2-7, with D perhaps TRBD1 or TRBD2 (5 bases each). Germline values: CDR1 SQVTM, CDR2 ANQGSEA. V gave up 5 bases and J gave up 6 bases, with 11 bases separating them. The CDR3 consists of 11 residues.

This clonotype was recorded a few times. The chain uses TRBV7-2 and TRBJ1-1, with 7 positions matching TRBD1. Trimming cost V 2 bases and J 8 bases; bases outside gene matches: 11. Germline values: CDR1 SGHTA, CDR2 FQGNSA. This CDR3 region has 15 residues. In DNA form, the CDR3 reads TGTGCCAGCAGCTTAAGGGTAGGGGGCGAAGCGGAAGCTTTCTTT. This sequence encodes CASSLRVGGEAEAFF. The complete variable domain, with remaining parts taken from reference TRBV7-2 and TRBJ1-1, reads GAGVSQSPSNKVTEKGKDVELRCDPISGHTALYWYRQSLGQGLEFLIYFQGNSAPDKSGLPSDRFSAERTGGSVSTLTIQRTQQEDSAVYLCASSLRVGGEAEAFFGQGTRLTVV.

To note about this clonotype: Likely a read error: the CDR3 ends without its conserved phenylalanine or tryptophan. The DNA is omitted, as the CDR3 cannot be located on it reliably, and the CDR3 follows TCRdb's listing. The chain has TRBV7-9 and TRBJ1-1. Germline loops: CDR1 SEHNR, CDR2 FQNEAQ (reference sequence). The CDR3 spans 8 amino acids, including both terminal residues. This CDR3 reads CASSQVVA.

On this clonotype itself: With a much larger clone just one base away, this may be a read error. This chain links TRBV7-2 with TRBJ1-6; D gene uncertain. The V end was cut by 1 base, the J end by 11 bases, with 24 bases between. From germline, CDR1 is SGHTA and CDR2 FQGNSA. This CDR3 contains 18 residues. For the CDR3, the DNA is TGTGCCAGCAGCTTAGTTGGAATGACCGTCGGGGATCCTCCACCCCTCCACTTT. Translated: CASSLVGMTVGDPPPLHF.

This clonotype was recorded at least ten times. The V call is TRBV25-1, the J call TRBJ1-2, with D perhaps TRBD1 (6 bases). The CDR3 is 15 residues long. V was pared by 4 bases and J by 4 bases, with 16 bases between. Germline values: CDR1 MGHDK, CDR2 SYGVNS. The CDR3 reads CASSATGALGYGYTF. CDR3 nucleotide sequence: TGTGCCAGCAGTGCAACGGGGGCCCTCGGCTATGGCTACACCTTC.

Details on this clonotype: The junction shows a germline mismatch at one end, possibly a read error. The rearrangement links TRBV11-1 to TRBJ2-2, with TRBD1 as a possible D gene (5 bases). Germline CDR1 SGHAT, CDR2 FQDESV (reference sequence). This CDR3 region has 20 residues. The CDR3 protein is CASNQLPGIGVGLHTGELFF. For the CDR3, the DNA is TGTGCCAGCAACCAACTACCAGGAATTGGTGTGGGGCTGCACACTGGGGAGCTGTTTTTT.

This clonotype has at least ten counts. This chain links TRBV29-1 with TRBJ1-5, with a tentative D call TRBD1 (5 bases). Trimming pared 6 bases from V and 7 bases from J, leaving 16 bases between. Germline V CDR1 and CDR2: SQVTM, ANQGSEA. This CDR3 has 13 amino acids. The CDR3 reads CSVSGGSEQPQHF. In DNA form, the CDR3 reads TGCAGCGTGAGCGGGGGGTCAGAGCAGCCCCAGCATTTT.

The chain employs TRBV7-9 and TRBJ1-1; tentative D call: TRBD1 (6 bases). CDR1 is SEHNR and CDR2 is FQNEAQ in the germline V gene (reference sequence). This CDR3 region has 14 residues. The V and J ends lost 5 bases and 3 bases respectively, with 13 bases between them. The chain's CDR3 is CASSQGGLDTEAFF. The CDR3 DNA is TGTGCCAGCAGCCAAGGGGGTTTGGACACTGAAGCTTTCTTT.

This clonotype was seen repeatedly, ten times or more. This chain uses TRBV2 with TRBJ2-2; D is undetermined. With 3 bases removed from V and 6 bases from J, the gap between germline ends came to 8 bases. This CDR3 is built from 13 residues. CDR1 is SNHLY, CDR2 FYNNEI, per germline. The CDR3 region is CASSEDFAGELFF. CDR3 coding DNA: TGTGCCAGCAGTGAGGATTTTGCCGGGGAGCTGTTTTTT.

V is TRBV24-1 and J is TRBJ1-5; no definite D call. Germline assignment: CDR1 KGHDR and CDR2 SFDVKD. The CDR3 spans 14 residues. The V end lost 7 bases, the J end lost 1 base, and 10 bases lay between the germline ends. The CDR3 DNA is TGTGCCACCAGCGGGAGAAAGAGCAATCAGCCCCAGCATTTT. Its protein product is CATSGRKSNQPQHF.

V and J are TRBV7-9 and TRBJ1-1; D is unclear. V was pared by 10 bases and J by 3 bases, with 9 bases between. CDR1 and CDR2 from the germline V gene are SEHNR and FQNEAQ (reference sequence). This CDR3 spans 11 amino acids. In nucleotides, the CDR3 is TGTGCCACCAAACTGGACACTGAAGCTTTCTTT. The encoded protein is CATKLDTEAFF.

V is TRBV10-1 and J is TRBJ1-4; D ambiguous. The length of the CDR3 is 13 residues. Between the trimmed V and J ends, which lost 5 bases and 2 bases, there was a span of 6 bases. CDR1 WNHNN and CDR2 SYGVQD come from the germline V gene (reference sequence). The CDR3 protein is CASSKGTNEKLFF. The CDR3 nucleotides are TGCGCCAGCAGTAAAGGGACTAATGAAAAACTGTTTTTT.

The chain is built from TRBV10-3 and TRBJ1-6; a weak D match, TRBD1 (5 bases). With 10 bases removed from V and 6 bases from J, the gap between germline ends came to 13 bases. This CDR3 has 13 amino acids. Looked up from germline, CDR1 is ENHRY and CDR2 is SYGVKD. The CDR3 sequence is CATREGSNSPLHF. The CDR3 DNA reads as TGTGCCACCCGAGAGGGGAGTAATTCACCCCTCCACTTT.

At least ten counts were recorded for this clonotype. As DNA, the CDR3 is TGTGCCAGCACCACCTCGGACCTGAATGAAGCTTTCTTT. Amino acids: CASTTSDLNEAFF. The chain couples TRBV6-5 to TRBJ1-1, with unresolved D. V was pared by 7 bases and J by 7 bases, with 16 bases between. This CDR3 has 13 amino acids. Germline CDR1 and CDR2: MNHEY and SVGAGI.

In regard to this clonotype: Relative to the germline gene, one junction end is altered; a read error may explain this. This chain links TRBV27 with TRBJ1-6; no firm D call. Germline V lookup: CDR1 MNHEY, CDR2 SMNVEV (reference sequence). The CDR3 extends over 13 amino acids. The CDR3 DNA follows: TGTGCCACCAGTGATTGGGGTAATTCACCCCTCCACTTT. Amino acid sequence: CATSDWGNSPLHF.

V is TRBV7-9 and J is TRBJ2-5; 12 positions agree with TRBD2. Germline V lookup: CDR1 SEHNR, CDR2 FQNEAQ (reference sequence). The CDR3 spans 17 residues. J lost 4 bases, V lost 1 base, and 7 bases had no gene match. For the CDR3, the DNA is TGTGCCAGCAGCTTAGATCTGGGACTAGCGGGCTTAGAGACCCAGTACTTC. As protein: CASSLDLGLAGLETQYF.

The genes are TRBV29-1 and TRBJ1-2; D uncertain. There are 11 residues in the CDR3. Germline CDR1 SQVTM, CDR2 ANQGSEA. V was pared by 8 bases and J by 10 bases, with 17 bases between. CDR3 region: CSLEESTIYTF. CDR3 coding DNA: TGCAGCTTGGAGGAGTCCACTATCTACACCTTC.

This clonotype was seen a few times. This chain links TRBV20-1 with TRBJ2-5; 10 bases are shared with TRBD2. CDR1 is DFQATT, CDR2 SNEGSKA, per germline (reference sequence). The CDR3 sequence is 15 residues long. Germline trimming cut 6 bases from V and 2 bases from J; bases unmatched to any gene: 9. The CDR3: CSAREREGHQETQYF. CDR3 nucleotide sequence: TGCAGTGCCCGCGAGCGGGAGGGGCATCAAGAGACCCAGTACTTC.

This clonotype was detected only a few times. The V call is TRBV11-3, the J call TRBJ2-5; either TRBD1 or TRBD2 may fit D (5 bases each). The V gene's germline CDR1 is SGHNT and CDR2 YENEEA. The CDR3 runs to 14 residues. V was cut by 4 bases and J by 5 bases, with 14 bases left in between. In DNA form, the CDR3 reads TGTGCCAGCAGCTCGAGGGGTCCACGGGAGACCCAGTACTTC. This encodes CASSSRGPRETQYF.

With respect to this clonotype: An end of the junction does not agree with germline; a read error may underlie this. V usage is TRBV2 and J usage is TRBJ2-7, with 8 positions matching TRBD2. Germline CDR1 and CDR2: SNHLY and FYNNEI. The CDR3 spans 12 residues. In DNA form, the CDR3 reads TGTGCCAGCAGTGATACTGGGGGCGGGAGGCGTTTC. Its translation is CASSDTGGGRRF. Combining the CDR3 with reference TRBV2 and TRBJ2-7 gives the whole variable domain EPEVTQTPSHQVTQMGQEVILRCVPISNHLYFYWYRQILGQKVEFLVSFYNNEISEKSEIFDDQFSVERPDGSNFTLKIRSTKLEDSAMYFCASSDTGGGRRFGPGTRLTVT.

This clonotype was observed a single time. The J gene is TRBJ2-7, the V gene TRBV11-2, with 14 bases matching TRBD2. The length of the CDR3 is 17 residues. The V segment lost 4 bases and the J segment 4 bases; nucleotides outside the gene matches: 9. The germline V gene has CDR1 SGHAT and CDR2 FQNNGV. Here the CDR3 DNA reads TGTGCCAGCAGCTCGTCGGGACTAGCGGGAGTGTTGTACGAGCAGTACTTC. Encoded protein: CASSSSGLAGVLYEQYF. The full variable domain, with the rest looked up from reference TRBV11-2 and TRBJ2-7, is EAGVAQSPRYKIIEKRQSVAFWCNPISGHATLYWYQQILGQGPKLLIQFQNNGVVDDSQLPKDRFSAERLKGVDSTLKIQPAKLEDSAVYLCASSSSGLAGVLYEQYFGPGTRLTVT.

The count of this clonotype is one. The CDR3 nucleotides are TGCAGTGCTAGAGATCCCGCGGGAGACACCGGGGAGCTGTTTTTT. This translates into CSARDPAGDTGELFF. The genes are TRBV20-1 and TRBJ2-2; 7 nucleotides agree with TRBD2. This CDR3 is 15 amino acids long. Trimming removed 0 bases from V and 3 bases from J; junction bases left unmatched: 4. Germline values: CDR1 DFQATT, CDR2 SNEGSKA (reference sequence).

This clonotype has more than one count but fewer than ten. The chain is built from TRBV6-6 and TRBJ2-7, with D possibly TRBD2 on 6 matching bases. Deletions cut 0 bases from V and 1 base from J, with 13 bases between. This CDR3 has 16 amino acids. Germline V lookup: CDR1 MNHNY, CDR2 SVGAGI (reference sequence). In nucleotides, the CDR3 is TGTGCCAGCAGTTACTCGCAGGGTGGGGGGTCCTACGAGCAGTACTTC. Translating gives CASSYSQGGGSYEQYF.

This clonotype showed up just a few times. The chain combines TRBV7-2 with TRBJ1-3; the match to TRBD1 covers 10 bases. Germline trimming cut 6 bases from V and 5 bases from J; bases unmatched to any gene: 7. There are 15 residues in the CDR3. The germline CDR1 and CDR2 sequences are SGHTA and FQGNSA. The DNA for the CDR3 is TGTGCCAGCAGTCAGACAGGGGGCTCAAGAAACACCATATATTTT. Protein sequence: CASSQTGGSRNTIYF.